Below, 21 T cell receptor beta chains from the same sample are listed, as sequenced in a study of blood T cells in healthy people across ages. Primed by a sample-barcoded 5' primer and a J-beta primer mix, a second PCR proceeded for about 7 to 11 cycles. One entry per CDR3 protein, called by TCRdb with MiXCR from the 5' RACE reads. The data hold 1.5 million to 2 million distinct CDR3 sequences, with over 25% observed a single time. Input material: blood. The source is a woman aged 25-40 years in good health.

The J gene is TRBJ2-5, the V gene TRBV7-2, with D possibly matching TRBD1 (6 bases). The last part of the DNA fits TRBJ2-7 better; the J call may be wrong. The CDR3 sequence is 13 residues long. The germline V gene encodes CDR1 SGHTA and CDR2 FQGNSA. The CDR3 DNA is TGTGCCAGCAGCCACAGGGTCGCCTACGAGCAGTACTTC. Translated: CASSHRVAYEQYF.

In this sample, this clonotype turned up many times. This chain uses TRBV5-1 with TRBJ2-3; D remains ambiguous. Germline values: CDR1 SGHRS, CDR2 YFSETQ. Trimming removed 0 bases from V and 5 bases from J, with 10 bases in between. The CDR3 is 14 residues long. The CDR3 loop is CASSLDYGQDTQYF. The CDR3 DNA sequence: TGCGCCAGCAGCTTGGACTACGGTCAAGATACGCAGTATTTT.

The V gene is TRBV6-6, the J gene TRBJ2-3; possibly TRBD2 for D (5 bases). CDR1 is MNHNY and CDR2 is SVGAGI in the germline V gene (reference sequence). V lost 7 bases, J lost 1 base, and 18 bases lay in between. CDR3 length equals 16 residues. The CDR3 here is CASTPPEGPGTDTQYF. The DNA of the CDR3 is TGTGCCAGCACCCCACCTGAGGGCCCGGGCACAGATACGCAGTATTTT.

Comment on this clonotype: Here the CDR3 omits its conserved ending phenylalanine or tryptophan, so a read error is the likely source. The chain employs TRBV7-9 and TRBJ2-7, with D possibly matching TRBD1 (5 bases). The V end lost 1 base, the J end lost 5 bases, and 18 bases lay between the germline ends. Germline CDR1 reads SEHNR; CDR2 reads FQNEAQ (reference sequence). The CDR3 is made up of 16 amino acids. This CDR3 is CASSLGGTTSGNEQYS. The DNA for the CDR3 is TGTGCCAGCAGCTTAGGGGGCACGACATCCGGCAACGAGCAGTACTCC.

V is TRBV6-5 and J is TRBJ2-7, with D maybe TRBD2 (6 bases). The V gene's germline CDR1 is MNHEY and CDR2 SVGAGI. The length of the CDR3 is 14 residues. The ends were cut back, 2 bases at V and 5 bases at J, with 13 bases in the middle. This CDR3 is CASSYNGAGNEQYF. The CDR3, as DNA: TGTGCCAGCAGTTACAATGGGGCGGGGAACGAGCAGTACTTC.

Note on this clonotype: One junction end disagrees with the germline gene, perhaps due to a read error. The V call is TRBV5-5, the J call TRBJ1-1, with D unclear. Germline CDR1 SGHKS, CDR2 YYEKEE (reference sequence). The CDR3 consists of 14 residues. The chain's CDR3 is CASSLVVRNSEAFF. CDR3 coding DNA: TGTGCCAGCAGCTTGGTCGTAAGGAACTCTGAAGCTTTCTTT.

This chain joins TRBV5-1 and TRBJ2-7; 11 positions match TRBD2. V dropped 4 bases and J dropped 2; count of bases not matched to a gene: 5. This CDR3 is built from 15 residues. The germline V gene encodes CDR1 SGHRS and CDR2 YFSETQ. CDR3 residues: CASSTSGSPAYEQYF. Written as DNA, the CDR3 is TGCGCCAGCAGCACTAGCGGGAGCCCAGCCTACGAGCAGTACTTC.

The chain uses TRBV18 and TRBJ1-2, with 8 bases lining up with TRBD1. Germline assignment: CDR1 KGHSH and CDR2 LQKENI. This CDR3 region has 14 residues. V shed 4 bases, J shed 4 bases, and the junction held 5 bases outside the gene matches. The CDR3 spells CASSRPTGVYGYTF. The CDR3 bases are TGTGCCAGCTCACGTCCGACAGGGGTCTATGGCTACACCTTC.

Note on this clonotype: An end of the junction differs from the germline gene, which may be a read error. The chain joins TRBV6-5 to TRBJ1-4, with D hard to call. This CDR3 is built from 14 residues. The germline CDR1 and CDR2 sequences are MNHEY and SVGAGI. The CDR3 region is CVSRIDWGNEKLFF. DNA for the CDR3: TGTGTCAGCAGGATCGATTGGGGTAATGAAAAACTGTTTTTT.

This clonotype appeared a few times. This chain joins TRBV20-1 and TRBJ2-3; D not resolved. Trimming took 5 bases from V and 2 from J, leaving 11 bases between them. This CDR3 is built from 13 residues. CDR1 is DFQATT and CDR2 is SNEGSKA in the germline V gene (reference sequence). The chain's CDR3 is CSAFGPNTDTQYF. The DNA for the CDR3 is TGCAGTGCTTTCGGCCCGAACACAGATACGCAGTATTTT.

This clonotype was seen only a few times. The chain is built from TRBV3-1 and TRBJ1-6; 7 bases map to TRBD1. The V segment lost 3 bases and the J segment 10 bases; nucleotides outside the gene matches: 21. CDR1 LGHDT and CDR2 YNNKEL come from the germline V gene (reference sequence). The CDR3 is 19 residues long. CDR3 nucleotide sequence: TGTGCCAGCAGCCATACGCGGACAACAGGGGCCGCTGGGGGGTCACCCCTCCACTTT. This codes for CASSHTRTTGAAGGSPLHF.

To note about this clonotype: One end of the junction is discordant with germline, which a read error may explain. J is TRBJ2-7 and V is TRBV7-2; TRBD1 might be the D (5 bases). The CDR3 totals 13 residues. Germline V gene sequence: CDR1 SGHTA, CDR2 FQGNSA. The CDR3 DNA is TGTCCCAGCAGCTTCAGGGATCCTCACGAGCAGTACTTC. Translated: CPSSFRDPHEQYF.

Comment on this clonotype: A much larger clone differs from this one at a single base, so this may be a read error. The chain links TRBV29-1 to TRBJ2-7; D uncertain. The germline V gene has CDR1 SQVTM and CDR2 ANQGSEA. Trimming took 6 bases from V and 3 from J, leaving 12 bases between them. This CDR3 is built from 12 residues. The CDR3: CSVTTWGYEQYF. As DNA, the CDR3 is TGCAGCGTAACTACATGGGGCTACGAGCAGTACTTC.

Details on this clonotype: One junction end disagrees with the germline gene, perhaps due to a read error. The chain couples TRBV15 to TRBJ2-6; D may be TRBD1 or TRBD2 (7 bases each). The CDR3 covers 21 residues. Germline CDR1 LNHNV, CDR2 YYDKDF (reference sequence). The CDR3 reads CATGRDPWGSGGGSGANVLTF. The CDR3 DNA follows: TGTGCCACCGGCAGAGATCCCTGGGGTTCAGGGGGGGGCTCTGGGGCCAACGTCCTGACTTTC. The full variable domain, its missing parts supplied by reference TRBV15 and TRBJ2-6, is DAMVIQNPRYQVTQFGKPVTLSCSQTLNHNVMYWYQQKSSQAPKLLFHYYDKDFNNEADTPDNFQSRRPNTSFCFLDIRSPGLGDTAMYLCATGRDPWGSGGGSGANVLTFGAGSRLTVL.

The chain uses TRBV28 and TRBJ2-1; possible D gene TRBD1, 6 bases. Germline CDR1 is MDHEN and CDR2 is SYDVKM. Trimming stripped 7 bases from V and 3 bases from J, with 16 bases between. CDR3 size: 15 residues. The CDR3 DNA sequence: TGTGCCAGCACCCAGGGGTTAGCAGTCTACAATGAGCAGTTCTTC. Its translation: CASTQGLAVYNEQFF.

There are a few counts of this clonotype. The CDR3 loop reads CASSLSHLGEQYF. CDR3 coding DNA: TGTGCCAGCAGCTTATCTCACCTCGGCGAGCAGTACTTC. The chain couples TRBV7-9 to TRBJ2-7; D is undetermined. The V gene lost 2 bases and the J gene lost 6 bases, with 11 bases spanning the gap. The germline V gene has CDR1 SEHNR and CDR2 FQNEAQ (reference sequence). The CDR3 runs 13 residues.

Ten or more counts support this clonotype. The chain couples TRBV15 to TRBJ2-5; maybe TRBD1 (7 bases). The V gene lost 3 bases and the J gene lost 7 bases, with 18 bases spanning the gap. From germline, CDR1 is LNHNV and CDR2 YYDKDF (reference sequence). CDR3 length equals 15 residues. CDR3 nucleotides: TGTGCCACCAGCAGTAAATTCGGACAGGAGGGGACCCAGTACTTC. This translates into CATSSKFGQEGTQYF.

Turning to this clonotype: A clone one base away is much larger, so this may be a read error. This chain uses TRBV27 with TRBJ2-6; a weak D match, TRBD1 (5 bases). Germline CDR1 MNHEY, CDR2 SMNVEV (reference sequence). This CDR3 is built from 16 residues. The chain's CDR3 is CASSTQGQSGANVRTF. The CDR3, as DNA: TGTGCCAGCAGTACCCAGGGTCAGTCTGGGGCCAACGTCCGGACTTTC.

The J gene is TRBJ1-1, the V gene TRBV6-2 or TRBV6-3, with TRBD1 as a possible D gene (6 bases). V was shortened by 2 bases and J by 4 bases, with 11 bases between the two germline ends. Germline V gene sequence: CDR1 MNHEY, CDR2 SVGEGT. The CDR3 spans 14 residues. Written as DNA, the CDR3 is TGTGCCAGCAGTTACGAGGGGGGAGGCACTGAAGCTTTCTTT. Translating gives CASSYEGGGTEAFF.

This clonotype was seen a few times. The V and J genes are TRBV11-2 and TRBJ1-2; 7 nucleotides agree with TRBD1. This CDR3 comprises 16 residues. V dropped 1 base and J dropped 1; count of bases not matched to a gene: 6. The V gene's germline CDR1 is SGHAT and CDR2 FQNNGV. CDR3 residues: CASSLGPGGNNYGYTF. CDR3 bases: TGTGCCAGCAGCTTAGGTCCAGGGGGAAATAACTATGGCTACACCTTC.

This clonotype was counted only a few times. This chain connects TRBV14 to TRBJ2-3; 7 nucleotides match TRBD2. The germline V gene has CDR1 SGHDN and CDR2 FVKESK. Losses at the gene ends were 2 bases for V and 4 bases for J; bases not matched to a gene: 9. This CDR3 region has 16 residues. CDR3 in amino acids: CASSQLGGGRSDTQYF. In DNA form, the CDR3 reads TGTGCCAGCAGCCAACTGGGAGGCGGGAGATCAGATACGCAGTATTTT.